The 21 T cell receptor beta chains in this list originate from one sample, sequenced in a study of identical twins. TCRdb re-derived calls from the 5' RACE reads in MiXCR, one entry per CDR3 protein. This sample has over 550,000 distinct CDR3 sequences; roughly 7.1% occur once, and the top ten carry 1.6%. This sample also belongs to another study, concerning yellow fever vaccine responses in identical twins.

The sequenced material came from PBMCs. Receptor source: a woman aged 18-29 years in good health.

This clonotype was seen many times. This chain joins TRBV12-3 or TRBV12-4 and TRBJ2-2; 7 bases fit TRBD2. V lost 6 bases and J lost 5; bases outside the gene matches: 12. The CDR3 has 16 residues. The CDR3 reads CASSRGLRERTGELFF. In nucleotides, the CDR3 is TGTGCCAGCAGCCGGGGCCTGCGGGAGCGGACCGGGGAGCTGTTTTTT.

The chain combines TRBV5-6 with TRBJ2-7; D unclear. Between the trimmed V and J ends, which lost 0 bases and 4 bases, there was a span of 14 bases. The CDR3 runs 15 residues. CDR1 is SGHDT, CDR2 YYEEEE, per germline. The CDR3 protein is CASSLGQPRNYEQYF. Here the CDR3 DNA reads TGTGCCAGCAGCTTGGGCCAGCCCCGGAATTACGAGCAGTACTTC.

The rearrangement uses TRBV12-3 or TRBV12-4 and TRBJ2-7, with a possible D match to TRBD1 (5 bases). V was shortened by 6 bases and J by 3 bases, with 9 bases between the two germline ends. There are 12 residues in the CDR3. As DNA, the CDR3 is TGTGCCAGCAGGCCTGACAGCTACGAGCAGTACTTC. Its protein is CASRPDSYEQYF.

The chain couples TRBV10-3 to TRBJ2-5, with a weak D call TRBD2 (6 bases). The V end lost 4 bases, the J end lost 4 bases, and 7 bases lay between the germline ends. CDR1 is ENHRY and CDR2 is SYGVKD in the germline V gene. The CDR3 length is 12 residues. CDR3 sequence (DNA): TGTGCCATCAGTGTGGGGGGAGAGACCCAGTACTTC. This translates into CAISVGGETQYF.

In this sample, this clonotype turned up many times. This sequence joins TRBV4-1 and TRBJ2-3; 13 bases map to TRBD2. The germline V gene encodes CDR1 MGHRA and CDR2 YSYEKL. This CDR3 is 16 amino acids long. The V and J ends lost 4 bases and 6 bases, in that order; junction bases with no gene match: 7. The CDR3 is CASSLRLAGGSDTQYF. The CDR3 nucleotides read TGCGCCAGCAGCCTCAGACTAGCGGGAGGATCCGATACGCAGTATTTT.

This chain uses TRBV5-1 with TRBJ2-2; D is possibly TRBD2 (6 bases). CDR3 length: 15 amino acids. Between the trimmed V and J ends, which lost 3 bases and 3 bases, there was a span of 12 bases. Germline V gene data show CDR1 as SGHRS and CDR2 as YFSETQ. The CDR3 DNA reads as TGCGCCAGCAGCTCGATGACGGGGGACACCGGGGAGCTGTTTTTT. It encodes CASSSMTGDTGELFF.

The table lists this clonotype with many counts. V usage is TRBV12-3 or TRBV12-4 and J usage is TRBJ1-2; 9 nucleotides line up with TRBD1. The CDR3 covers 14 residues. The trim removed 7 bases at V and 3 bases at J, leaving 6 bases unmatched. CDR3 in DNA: TGTGCCAGCACCGGGACAGGGTTGGACTATGGCTACACCTTC. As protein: CASTGTGLDYGYTF.

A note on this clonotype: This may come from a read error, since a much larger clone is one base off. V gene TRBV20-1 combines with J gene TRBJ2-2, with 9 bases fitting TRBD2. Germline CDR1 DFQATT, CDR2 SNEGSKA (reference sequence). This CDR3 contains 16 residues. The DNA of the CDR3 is TGCAGTGCTAGGAGGCCGGGACTAGCTTACGCCGGGCAGCTGTTTTTT. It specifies CSARRPGLAYAGQLFF.

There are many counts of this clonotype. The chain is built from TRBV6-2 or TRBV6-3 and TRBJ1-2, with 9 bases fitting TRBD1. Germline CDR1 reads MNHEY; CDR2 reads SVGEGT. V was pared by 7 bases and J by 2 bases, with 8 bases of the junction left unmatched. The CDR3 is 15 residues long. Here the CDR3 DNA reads TGTGCCAGCAAACCTCCTACAGGGGGCAACTATGGCTACACCTTC. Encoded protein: CASKPPTGGNYGYTF.

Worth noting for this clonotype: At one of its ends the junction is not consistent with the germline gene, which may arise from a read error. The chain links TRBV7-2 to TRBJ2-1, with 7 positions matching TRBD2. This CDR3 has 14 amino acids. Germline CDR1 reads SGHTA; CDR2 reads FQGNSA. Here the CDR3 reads CASSGGLGYNEQLF. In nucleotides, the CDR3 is TGTGCCAGCAGCGGTGGACTAGGCTACAATGAGCAGCTCTTC. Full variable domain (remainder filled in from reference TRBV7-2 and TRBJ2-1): GAGVSQSPSNKVTEKGKDVELRCDPISGHTALYWYRQSLGQGLEFLIYFQGNSAPDKSGLPSDRFSAERTGGSVSTLTIQRTQQEDSAVYLCASSGGLGYNEQLFGPGTRLTVL.

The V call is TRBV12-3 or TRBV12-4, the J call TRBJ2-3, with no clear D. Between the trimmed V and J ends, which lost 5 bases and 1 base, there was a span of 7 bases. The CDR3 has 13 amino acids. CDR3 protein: CASSAFRTDTQYF. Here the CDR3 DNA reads TGTGCCAGCAGTGCCTTTCGCACAGATACGCAGTATTTT.

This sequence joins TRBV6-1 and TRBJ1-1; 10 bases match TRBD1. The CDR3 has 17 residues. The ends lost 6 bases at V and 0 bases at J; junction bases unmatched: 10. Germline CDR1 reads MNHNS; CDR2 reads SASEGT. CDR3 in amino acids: CASSSGTGAPMNTEAFF. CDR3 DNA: TGTGCCAGCAGCTCCGGGACAGGGGCCCCAATGAACACTGAAGCTTTCTTT.

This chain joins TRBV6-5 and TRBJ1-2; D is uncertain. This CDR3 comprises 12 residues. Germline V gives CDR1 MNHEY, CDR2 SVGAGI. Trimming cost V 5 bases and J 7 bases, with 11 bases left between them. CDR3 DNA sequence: TGTGCCAGCAGTCCCGGGAGTTCTGGCTACACCTTC. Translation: CASSPGSSGYTF.

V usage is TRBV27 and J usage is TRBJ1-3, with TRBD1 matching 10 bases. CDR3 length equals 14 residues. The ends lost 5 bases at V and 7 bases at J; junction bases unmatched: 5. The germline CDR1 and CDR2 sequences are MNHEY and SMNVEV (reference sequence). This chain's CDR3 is CASSDRGPRNTIYF. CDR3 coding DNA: TGTGCCAGCAGTGACAGGGGGCCTCGGAACACCATATATTTT.

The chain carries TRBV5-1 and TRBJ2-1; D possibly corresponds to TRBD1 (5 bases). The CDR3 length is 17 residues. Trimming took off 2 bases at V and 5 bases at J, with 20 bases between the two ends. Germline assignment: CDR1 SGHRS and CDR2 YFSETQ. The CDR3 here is CASSFGMDKARDNEQFF. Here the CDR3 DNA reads TGCGCCAGCAGCTTTGGAATGGACAAGGCAAGGGACAATGAGCAGTTCTTC.

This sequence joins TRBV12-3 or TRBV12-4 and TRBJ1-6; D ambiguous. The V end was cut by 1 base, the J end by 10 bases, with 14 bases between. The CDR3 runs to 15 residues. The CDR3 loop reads CASSLGAANGSPLHF. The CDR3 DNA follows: TGTGCCAGCAGTTTAGGCGCGGCCAACGGATCACCCCTCCACTTT.

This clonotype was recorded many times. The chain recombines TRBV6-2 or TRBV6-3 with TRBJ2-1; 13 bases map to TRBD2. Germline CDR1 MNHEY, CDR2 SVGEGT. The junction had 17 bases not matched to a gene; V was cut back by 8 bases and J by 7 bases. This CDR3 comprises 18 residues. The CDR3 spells CASSRGLAGQPYRNEQFF. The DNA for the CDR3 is TGTGCCAGCTCCCGGGGACTAGCGGGGCAGCCTTATCGGAATGAGCAGTTCTTC.

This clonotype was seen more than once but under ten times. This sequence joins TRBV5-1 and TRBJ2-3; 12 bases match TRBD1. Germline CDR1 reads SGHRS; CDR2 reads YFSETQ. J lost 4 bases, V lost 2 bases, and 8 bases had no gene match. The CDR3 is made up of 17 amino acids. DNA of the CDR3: TGCGCCAGCAGCTTTAGACCTGGGACAGGGGGCGCAGATACGCAGTATTTT. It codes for CASSFRPGTGGADTQYF.

CDR3 sequence (DNA): TGTGCCAGCAGCTTAAGGGAGGGGGACAATGAGCAGTTCTTC. This codes for CASSLREGDNEQFF. The V and J genes are TRBV7-8 and TRBJ2-1; tentatively, D is TRBD2 (7 bases). V was shortened by 2 bases and J by 5 bases, with 10 bases between the two germline ends. Germline lookup yields CDR1 SGHVS and CDR2 FQNEAQ. The CDR3 covers 14 residues. Full variable domain (missing parts from reference TRBV7-8 and TRBJ2-1): GAGVSQSPRYKVAKRGQDVALRCDPISGHVSLFWYQQALGQGPEFLTYFQNEAQLDKSGLPSDRFFAERPEGSVSTLKIQRTQQEDSAVYLCASSLREGDNEQFFGPGTRLTVL.

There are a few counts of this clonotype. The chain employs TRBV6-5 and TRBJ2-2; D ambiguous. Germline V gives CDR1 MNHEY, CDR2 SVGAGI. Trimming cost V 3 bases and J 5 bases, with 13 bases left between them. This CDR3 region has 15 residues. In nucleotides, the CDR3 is TGTGCCAGCAGTTATTTGGCGATTCGGACCGGGGAGCTGTTTTTT. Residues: CASSYLAIRTGELFF.

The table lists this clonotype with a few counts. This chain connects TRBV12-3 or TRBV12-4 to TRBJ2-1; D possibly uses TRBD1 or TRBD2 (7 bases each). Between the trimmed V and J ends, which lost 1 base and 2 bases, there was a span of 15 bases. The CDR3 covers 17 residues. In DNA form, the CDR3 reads TGTGCCAGCAGTTTAGAGGTAGGGAGGGGGCCCTACAATGAGCAGTTCTTC. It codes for CASSLEVGRGPYNEQFF.